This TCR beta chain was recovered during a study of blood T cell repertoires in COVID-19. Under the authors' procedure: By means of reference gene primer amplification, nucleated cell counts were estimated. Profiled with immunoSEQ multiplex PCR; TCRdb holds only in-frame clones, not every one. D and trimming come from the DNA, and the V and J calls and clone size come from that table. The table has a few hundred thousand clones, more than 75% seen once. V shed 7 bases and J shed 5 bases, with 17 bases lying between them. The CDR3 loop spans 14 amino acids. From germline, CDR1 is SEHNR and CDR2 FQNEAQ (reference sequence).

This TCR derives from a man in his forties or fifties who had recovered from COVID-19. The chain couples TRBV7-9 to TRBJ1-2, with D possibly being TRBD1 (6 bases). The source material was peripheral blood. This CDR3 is CASTSPAGQYGYTF. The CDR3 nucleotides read TGTGCCAGCACTTCACCCGCAGGACAGTATGGCTACACCTTC.